This T cell receptor (beta chain) comes out of a study of cytomegalovirus exposure and HLA in healthy donors. Measured with immunoSEQ multiplex PCR; TCRdb has only the in-frame clones, and not every one. Of under 200,000 clones listed, just under 90% are singletons. General observations from the study: There were some public TCRs occurring in many donors, but most TCR sequences were rare. Overall, approximately 150 TCR beta chains were annotated as cytomegalovirus-associated. Specificity of a few CMV-associated chains for CMV antigens was verified in vitro. Clusters of TCRs from the first cohort tended to co-occur in the 130 or so validation repertoires (as a later analysis found).

Concerning this clone itself: What it binds is unknown.

The CDR3 has 11 amino acids. Germline V CDR1 and CDR2: MNHNS, SASEGT. The V segment lost 11 bases and the J segment 5 bases; nucleotides outside the gene matches: 6. Sequencing was performed on PBMCs. The receptor was isolated from a young woman in good health and CMV-seropositive. The V call is TRBV6-1, the J call TRBJ2-7; the match to TRBD1 covers 7 bases. The CDR3 is CAGGQANEQYF. The CDR3 bases are TGTGCCGGTGGACAGGCAAACGAGCAGTACTTC.